This TCR beta chain was captured in a study of patients and donors after allogeneic stem cell transplantation. The ends were cut back, 3 bases at V and 5 bases at J, with 4 bases in the middle. The CDR3 spans 12 residues. Germline loops: CDR1 SGHTA, CDR2 FQGTGA. One entry per CDR3 protein results from TCRdb running MiXCR on the RT-PCR reads. The sample consists of about 410,000 distinct CDR3 sequences, under 20% of them appearing once. V gene TRBV7-3 combines with J gene TRBJ2-2; D not certain. The receptor's source is a human donor who was either an allogeneic HSCT recipient or a stem cell or donor lymphocyte infusion donor (not recorded which). It is not recorded whose cells these are; they may come from a transplant donor. Material: blood, either unsorted or a sorted T cell fraction (not recorded which). The DNA of the CDR3 is TGTGCCAGCAGCTTCTTGACCGGGGAGCTGTTTTTT. Encoded protein: CASSFLTGELFF.